Below are 28 T cell receptor beta chains sequenced from a single sample in a study of T-cell memory formation after mild COVID-19. TCRdb used MiXCR to reprocess the 5' RACE reads, holding one entry per CDR3 protein. The table lists a few hundred thousand distinct CDR3 sequences, about 17% of them singletons, with roughly 22% in the top ten. The material sequenced was PBMCs or a T cell subset sorted from them (not recorded which). These receptors were taken from a man aged 18 to 30 who had mild COVID-19 (a few samples of this study predate the infection). Cell type and time point are not known.

This clonotype was observed many times. The V and J genes are TRBV15 and TRBJ1-2; the match to TRBD1 covers 9 bases. Germline values: CDR1 LNHNV, CDR2 YYDKDF (reference sequence). V shed 0 bases, J shed 1 base, and the junction held 6 bases outside the gene matches. This CDR3 region has 17 residues. The CDR3 DNA reads TGTGCCACCAGCAGAGATCTGGGACAGGGACTTAACTATGGCTACACCTTC. Translating gives CATSRDLGQGLNYGYTF.

This clonotype was counted only a few times. The chain recombines TRBV2 with TRBJ1-1; D remains ambiguous. With 4 bases removed from V and 7 bases from J, the gap between germline ends came to 10 bases. There are 12 residues in the CDR3. The V gene's germline CDR1 is SNHLY and CDR2 FYNNEI. In nucleotides, the CDR3 is TGTGCCAGCAGTGCTGGGCAGCTTGAAGCTTTCTTT. This sequence encodes CASSAGQLEAFF.

This clonotype occurred many times. V and J are TRBV7-8 and TRBJ2-5, with TRBD2 matching over 13 bases. The ends lost 4 bases at V and 2 bases at J; junction bases unmatched: 4. Per germline, CDR1 SGHVS and CDR2 FQNEAQ. The CDR3 is 16 amino acids. CDR3 amino acids: CASSSRLAGGQETQYF. As DNA, the CDR3 is TGTGCCAGCAGCTCCCGACTAGCGGGGGGACAAGAGACCCAGTACTTC.

This sequence joins TRBV5-6 and TRBJ2-3, with 10 positions matching TRBD2. Trimming cost V 2 bases and J 5 bases; bases outside gene matches: 8. The CDR3 covers 16 residues. Germline loops: CDR1 SGHDT, CDR2 YYEEEE. The CDR3 nucleotides read TGTGCCAGCAGCTTCCGCCTAGCGGGGGCCGAAGATACGCAGTATTTT. Encoded protein: CASSFRLAGAEDTQYF. The complete variable domain, with remaining parts taken from reference TRBV5-6 and TRBJ2-3, reads DAGVTQSPTHLIKTRGQQVTLRCSPKSGHDTVSWYQQALGQGPQFIFQYYEEEERQRGNFPDRFSGHQFPNYSSELNVNALLLGDSALYLCASSFRLAGAEDTQYFGPGTRLTVL.

The sample holds a few counts of this clonotype. V gene TRBV7-9 combines with J gene TRBJ2-1, with 7 nucleotides matching TRBD2. Germline CDR1 reads SEHNR; CDR2 reads FQNEAQ (reference sequence). V trimming: 6 bases; J trimming: 3 bases; junction bases outside the gene matches: 8. The CDR3 length is 15 residues. The CDR3 reads CASREAGNLYNEQFF. CDR3 in DNA: TGTGCCAGCAGGGAAGCGGGGAACCTCTACAATGAGCAGTTCTTC.

The chain employs TRBV29-1 and TRBJ2-2; D may be TRBD2 (6 bases). V was pared by 8 bases and J by 4 bases, with 11 bases between. The CDR3 spans 12 residues. Germline loops: CDR1 SQVTM, CDR2 ANQGSEA. The CDR3 nucleotides read TGCAGCTACGGAGGGGCCACCGGGGAGCTGTTTTTT. Translating it yields CSYGGATGELFF.

This chain uses TRBV12-3 or TRBV12-4 with TRBJ2-7; TRBD1 is a possible D gene (5 bases). The V and J ends lost 8 bases and 2 bases respectively, with 16 bases between them. CDR3 length: 14 residues. The DNA of the CDR3 is TGTGCCAGCTGTAGCAGGGTGATTCCCTACGAGCAGTACGTC. This encodes CASCSRVIPYEQYV.

This clonotype was detected ten times or more. The chain couples TRBV10-3 to TRBJ2-7; no clear D. The CDR3 extends over 15 amino acids. Trimming shortened V by 10 bases and J by 0 bases, and 19 bases separated the two germline ends. CDR1 and CDR2 from the germline V gene are ENHRY and SYGVKD. CDR3 loop: CASSLGPRSSYEQYV. The CDR3 DNA sequence: TGTGCCAGCTCGCTCGGACCCAGGAGCTCCTACGAGCAGTACGTC.

The V gene is TRBV9, the J gene TRBJ2-1; tentative D call: TRBD2 (5 bases). The CDR3 loop spans 15 amino acids. Germline values: CDR1 SGDLS, CDR2 YYNGEE. Deletions cut 0 bases from V and 5 bases from J, with 12 bases between. CDR3 amino acids: CASSVAGMVHNEQFF. Here the CDR3 DNA reads TGTGCCAGCAGCGTAGCGGGGATGGTCCACAATGAGCAGTTCTTC.

This clonotype was recorded once. J is TRBJ2-1 and V is TRBV6-5, with 11 bases matching TRBD2. The CDR3 is made up of 16 amino acids. V lost 6 bases and J lost 8; bases outside the gene matches: 12. CDR1 and CDR2 (germline): MNHEY, SVGAGI. The CDR3 is CASRLAGGLRIDEQFF. In DNA form, the CDR3 reads TGTGCCAGCAGGTTAGCGGGGGGGCTCAGAATCGATGAGCAGTTCTTC.

The table lists this clonotype with many counts. The V and J genes are TRBV6-5 and TRBJ1-1, with D perhaps matching TRBD1 (5 bases). V was trimmed by 5 bases and J by 5 bases, leaving 9 bases between them. The CDR3 is 12 amino acids. Per the germline V gene, CDR1 is MNHEY and CDR2 is SVGAGI. The CDR3: CASSRQRTEAFF. Here the CDR3 DNA reads TGTGCCAGCAGTCGACAGAGAACTGAAGCTTTCTTT.

This clonotype was observed a handful of times. In nucleotides, the CDR3 is TGTGCCAGCAGCTTAGACAGGGAAAATCCCGAGCAGTACTTC. Residues: CASSLDRENPEQYF. The rearrangement links TRBV7-2 to TRBJ2-7; maybe TRBD1 (6 bases). The CDR3 consists of 14 residues. The germline CDR1 and CDR2 sequences are SGHTA and FQGNSA. Trimming removed 1 base from V and 6 bases from J, with 13 bases in between.

The rearrangement joins TRBV5-6 to TRBJ2-4, with D tentatively TRBD1 (5 bases). Germline CDR1 reads SGHDT; CDR2 reads YYEEEE. CDR3 length: 18 residues. V lost 2 bases and J lost 0, with 18 bases in between. In DNA, the CDR3 is TGTGCCAGCAGCTTACTGGCAGGGCAGGGTCTAGCCAAAAACATTCAGTACTTC. It translates to CASSLLAGQGLAKNIQYF.

The J gene is TRBJ1-2, the V gene TRBV10-3, with D unclear. CDR1 and CDR2 from the germline V gene are ENHRY and SYGVKD. The CDR3 length is 18 residues. V shed 3 bases and J shed 0 bases, with 20 bases lying between them. The CDR3 DNA is TGTGCCATCAGTGACCTCCTCGGATGGAGTCCTTCTAACTATGGCTACACCTTC. Encoded protein: CAISDLLGWSPSNYGYTF.

About this clonotype itself: The CDR3 does not close with the conserved phenylalanine or tryptophan, likely indicating a read error. This chain links TRBV7-2 with TRBJ2-7, with 9 positions matching TRBD1. The CDR3 runs to 14 residues. CDR1 and CDR2 from the germline V gene are SGHTA and FQGNSA. The junction had 9 bases not matched to a gene; V was cut back by 7 bases and J by 5 bases. CDR3 bases: TGTGCCAGCACCCCAGACAGGGGGATAAACGAGCAGTACTTA. Translating it yields CASTPDRGINEQYL.

The chain employs TRBV7-9 and TRBJ2-7; D gene unclear. CDR1 is SEHNR, CDR2 FQNEAQ, per germline (reference sequence). This CDR3 has 16 residues. Trimming left V 6 bases short and J 4 bases short, with 22 bases between. The CDR3 protein is CASSQFFSGLSYEQYV. CDR3 coding DNA: TGTGCCAGCAGTCAGTTTTTTTCGGGCCTCTCATACGAGCAGTACGTC.

This rearrangement joins TRBV19 to TRBJ2-7; 9 nucleotides agree with TRBD1. The CDR3 has 13 residues. V dropped 4 bases and J dropped 6; count of bases not matched to a gene: 4. Germline V gene data show CDR1 as LNHDA and CDR2 as SQIVND (reference sequence). CDR3 in amino acids: CASSTTGGVEQYF. DNA for the CDR3: TGTGCCAGTAGTACGACAGGGGGAGTCGAGCAGTACTTC.

The chain employs TRBV7-9 and TRBJ2-5, with 10 bases that match TRBD2. CDR3 size: 16 residues. CDR1 is SEHNR and CDR2 is FQNEAQ in the germline V gene (reference sequence). V gave up 5 bases and J gave up 0 bases; unmatched junction bases: 6. The CDR3 is CASSAPLAGHQETQYF. The DNA for the CDR3 is TGTGCCAGCAGCGCTCCACTAGCGGGGCACCAAGAGACCCAGTACTTC.

A few counts support this clonotype. V is TRBV12-3 or TRBV12-4 and J is TRBJ1-1, with D unclear. This CDR3 has 12 amino acids. The chain's CDR3 is CADRWGYTEAFF. In nucleotides, the CDR3 is TGTGCAGACCGTTGGGGTTACACTGAAGCTTTCTTT.

The chain links TRBV12-3 or TRBV12-4 to TRBJ2-3, with TRBD2 matching over 8 bases. J gave up 8 bases and V 7 bases, and 17 bases lay outside the gene matches. This CDR3 is 16 amino acids long. CDR3 sequence: CASNPLGSGVTATQYF. The CDR3 bases are TGTGCCAGCAACCCCTTGGGTAGCGGGGTCACTGCTACGCAGTATTTT.

This clonotype showed up just once. This chain joins TRBV6-1 and TRBJ1-5, with 7 positions matching TRBD1. V was clipped by 7 bases and J by 5 bases; unmatched bases: 5. The V gene's germline CDR1 is MNHNS and CDR2 SASEGT. This CDR3 spans 13 amino acids. The CDR3 region is CASTDRPDQPQHF. The CDR3 nucleotides read TGTGCCAGCACGGACAGGCCTGATCAGCCCCAGCATTTT.

This clonotype was detected only a few times. The chain links TRBV4-3 to TRBJ2-1; 8 bases match TRBD2. Germline values: CDR1 LGHNA, CDR2 YSLEER. Trimming cost V 0 bases and J 10 bases; bases outside gene matches: 14. The CDR3 is 17 residues long. The CDR3 DNA reads as TGCGCCAGCAGCCAAGATTTGCCGAGCGGGGGTTGGGTCGAGCAGTTCTTC. Its translation is CASSQDLPSGGWVEQFF.

This clonotype came up many times. The chain couples TRBV6-6 to TRBJ2-7, with 8 bases identical to TRBD1. CDR3 length equals 14 residues. V was clipped by 9 bases and J by 1 base; unmatched bases: 8. CDR1 MNHNY and CDR2 SVGAGI come from the germline V gene (reference sequence). CDR3 sequence: CASSDRGVSYEQYF. The CDR3 DNA reads as TGTGCCAGTTCAGACAGGGGTGTTTCCTACGAGCAGTACTTC.

The chain combines TRBV6-2 or TRBV6-3 with TRBJ2-3; 8 bases are a match to TRBD2. Germline CDR1 MNHEY, CDR2 SVGEGT. The CDR3 is made up of 16 amino acids. Unmatched junction bases numbered 5, after V lost 2 bases and J lost 1 base. CDR3 bases: TGTGCCAGCAGTTACGATCCGGGACTAGGCACAGATACGCAGTATTTT. Translation gives CASSYDPGLGTDTQYF.

This clonotype was found a few times. CDR3 protein: CAMTGGAAPNEQFF. The CDR3 DNA sequence: TGTGCCATGACGGGAGGGGCCGCTCCCAATGAGCAGTTCTTC. The rearrangement links TRBV28 to TRBJ2-1; 8 bases are shared with TRBD2. Trimming at V came to 10 bases and at J to 6 bases, leaving 11 bases not matched to a gene. The CDR3 extends over 14 amino acids. Germline V gene sequence: CDR1 MDHEN, CDR2 SYDVKM.

A few counts support this clonotype. The V gene is TRBV7-6, the J gene TRBJ2-3; TRBD2 matches at 7 bases. V was pared by 0 bases and J by 6 bases, with 3 bases of the junction left unmatched. This CDR3 is built from 14 residues. CDR1 is SGHVS, CDR2 FNYEAQ, per germline. The CDR3 loop is CASSLAGGSDTQYF. The CDR3 nucleotides read TGTGCCAGCAGCTTAGCGGGGGGGTCGGATACGCAGTATTTT.

The chain links TRBV7-2 to TRBJ2-5, with D hard to call. Germline CDR1 reads SGHTA; CDR2 reads FQGNSA. The CDR3 contains 10 residues. V gave up 5 bases and J gave up 9 bases, with 7 bases separating them. Written as DNA, the CDR3 is TGTGCCAGCAGCGGCCGGGCCCAGTACTTC. Protein product: CASSGRAQYF. Full variable domain (remainder filled in from reference TRBV7-2 and TRBJ2-5): GAGVSQSPSNKVTEKGKDVELRCDPISGHTALYWYRQSLGQGLEFLIYFQGNSAPDKSGLPSDRFSAERTGGSVSTLTIQRTQQEDSAVYLCASSGRAQYFGPGTRLLVL.

The chain's CDR3 is CASSQDGYF. In DNA, the CDR3 is TGCGCCAGCAGCCAAGACGGCTACTTC. The rearrangement joins TRBV4-3 to TRBJ2-7; the D is unclear. Germline-derived CDR1 and CDR2 are LGHNA and YSLEER. The CDR3 length is 9 residues. V dropped 0 bases and J dropped 13 bases, with 4 bases sitting between them.